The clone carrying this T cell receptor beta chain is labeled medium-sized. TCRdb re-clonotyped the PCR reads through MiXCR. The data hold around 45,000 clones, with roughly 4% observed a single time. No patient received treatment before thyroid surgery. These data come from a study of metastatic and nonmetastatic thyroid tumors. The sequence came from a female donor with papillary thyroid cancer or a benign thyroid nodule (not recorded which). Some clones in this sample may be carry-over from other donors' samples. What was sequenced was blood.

The CDR3 DNA sequence: TGTGCCAGCAGGGACAGGGCAACAGGCGGCTATGGCTACACCTTC. Translating it yields CASRDRATGGYGYTF. The genes are TRBV6-1 and TRBJ1-2, with 8 bases that match TRBD1. V gave up 6 bases and J gave up 4 bases; unmatched junction bases: 10. CDR3 length equals 15 residues. Germline V gene lookup returns CDR1 MNHNS and CDR2 SASEGT.